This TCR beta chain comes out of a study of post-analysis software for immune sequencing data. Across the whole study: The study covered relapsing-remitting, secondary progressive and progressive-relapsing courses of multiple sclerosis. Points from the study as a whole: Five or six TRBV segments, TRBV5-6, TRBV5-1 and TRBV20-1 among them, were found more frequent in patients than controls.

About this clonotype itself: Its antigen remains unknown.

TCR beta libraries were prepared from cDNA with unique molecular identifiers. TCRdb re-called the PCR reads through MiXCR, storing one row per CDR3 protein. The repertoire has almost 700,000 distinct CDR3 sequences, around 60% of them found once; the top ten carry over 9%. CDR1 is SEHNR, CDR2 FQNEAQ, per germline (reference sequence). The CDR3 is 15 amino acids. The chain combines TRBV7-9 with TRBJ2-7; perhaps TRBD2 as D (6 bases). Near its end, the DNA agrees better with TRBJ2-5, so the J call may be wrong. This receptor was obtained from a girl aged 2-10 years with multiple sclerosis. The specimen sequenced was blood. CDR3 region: CASSFSPGVDETQYF. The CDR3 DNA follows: TGTGCCAGCAGCTTCAGTCCGGGAGTGGATGAGACCCAGTACTTC.